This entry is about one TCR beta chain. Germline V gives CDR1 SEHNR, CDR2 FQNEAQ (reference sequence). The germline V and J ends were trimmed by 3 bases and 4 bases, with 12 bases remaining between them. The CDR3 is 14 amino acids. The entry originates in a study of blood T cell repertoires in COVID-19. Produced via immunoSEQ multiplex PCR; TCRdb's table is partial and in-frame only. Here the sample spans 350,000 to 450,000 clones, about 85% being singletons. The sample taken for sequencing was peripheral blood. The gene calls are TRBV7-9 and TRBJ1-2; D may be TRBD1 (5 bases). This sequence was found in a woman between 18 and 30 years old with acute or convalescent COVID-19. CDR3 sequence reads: CASSLAGPSYGYTF. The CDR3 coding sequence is TGTGCCAGCAGCTTGGCGGGACCATCCTATGGCTACACCTTC.